At least ten counts were recorded for the clone carrying this T cell receptor (beta chain). The sample is drawn from a study of tumor and adjacent non-tumor tissue in lung cancer. TCRbeta libraries were built with three rounds of nested PCR, modified from ARM-PCR. TCRdb passed the multiplex PCR reads through MiXCR, listing each CDR3 protein once. The table records some 100,000 distinct CDR3 sequences, less than 75% of them present only once. RNA was extracted from bulk tissue without any cell sorting. Distant lung tissue was collected more than 3 cm away from the tumor edge. The CDR3 totals 17 residues. The germline CDR1 and CDR2 sequences are SGHVS and FQNEAQ. Losses at the gene ends were 5 bases for V and 4 bases for J; bases not matched to a gene: 14.

The sequence derives from a man aged 25-45 years with non-small cell lung cancer. The chain carries TRBV7-8 and TRBJ2-1; 7 bases are shared with TRBD1. The sequenced material came from distant non-tumor lung tissue. Written as DNA, the CDR3 is TGTGCCAGCAGCCCGAGGGCCAGGGACAGTGGATACAATGAGCAGTTCTTC. Its translation is CASSPRARDSGYNEQFF.